These T cell receptor beta chains were read from a single sample in a study of CD8 T cells in Susac syndrome. TCRdb re-derived calls from the immunoSEQ multiplex PCR reads in MiXCR, one entry per CDR3 protein. The data show about 80,000 distinct CDR3 sequences, 90% to 95% seen once. The sample was CD8+ T cells from PBMCs. These receptors originate from a human donor with multiple sclerosis. The CDR3 runs from the conserved cysteine through the conserved F or W. D genes are given only for firm matches. Rows may omit the clone size; those that give it use once, few, many or a size class.

J gene	clone size	D gene	V gene	CDR3 DNA	CDR3 protein
TRBJ2-5	NA	NA	TRBV20-1	TGCAGTGCTCATTGGGCGGACCAAGAGACCCAGTACTTC	CSAHWADQETQYF
TRBJ2-2	NA	NA	TRBV7-3	TGTGCCAGCAGCTTAAATGCAGGGCGGGAGCTGTTTTTT	CASSLNAGRELFF
TRBJ2-7	NA	TRBD2	TRBV4-1	TGCGCCAGCAGCTCGGGACTAGCGGGGGAATACGAGCAGTACTTC	CASSSGLAGEYEQYF
TRBJ1-4	NA	TRBD1	TRBV25-1	TGTGCCAGCAGTGAAATTGGAGGTCGTGACAGGGGGAAAAACACCCTCGAAAAACTGTTTTTT	CASSEIGGRDRGKNTLEKLFF
TRBJ1-5	NA	NA	TRBV28	TGTGCCAGCACCTTGGGAGGATTCCGTCAGCCCCAGCATTTT	CASTLGGFRQPQHF
TRBJ1-1	NA	NA	TRBV6-1	TGTGCCAGCAGGAGGGACATTATGAACACTGAAGCTTTCTTT	CASRRDIMNTEAFF
TRBJ1-1	NA	NA	TRBV28	TGTGCCAGCAGTTTATCGGGGACCAGGAGCACTGAAGCTTTCTTT	CASSLSGTRSTEAFF
TRBJ2-1	NA	TRBD2	TRBV19	TGTGCCAGTAGTAGGGGACTAGGGGTCTACAATGAGCAGTTCTTC	CASSRGLGVYNEQFF
TRBJ2-7	once	NA	TRBV2	TGTGCCAGCAGTGAAGCGCTTTGGGGAGGGGGGGGAGAGCAGTACTTC	CASSEALWGGGGEQYF
TRBJ2-1	NA	TRBD1	TRBV12-3/TRBV12-4	TGTGCCAGCAGCCGTTTGGACAGGGCGGATGAGCAGTTCTTC	CASSRLDRADEQFF
TRBJ1-1	NA	NA	TRBV19	TGTGCCAGTACCCTGGGGACTGAAGCTTTCTTT	CASTLGTEAFF
TRBJ1-5	NA	NA	TRBV5-8	TGTGCCAGCAGCTCGTGGGCCAGGGACGGCAATCAGCCCCAGCATTTT	CASSSWARDGNQPQHF
TRBJ1-6	NA	NA	TRBV5-8	TGTGCCAGCAGCTTGGCAGGACAGTCCTGGGTCGCACCCCTCCACTTT	CASSLAGQSWVAPLHF
TRBJ2-5	NA	NA	TRBV12-3/TRBV12-4	TGTGCCAGCAGTTTATTAACAAGCGAGACCCAGTACTTC	CASSLLTSETQYF
TRBJ1-6	NA	NA	TRBV27	TGTGCCAGCAGTTTAACTCAAGGGTATAATTCACCCCTCCACTTT	CASSLTQGYNSPLHF
TRBJ2-3	NA	NA	TRBV20-1	TGCAGTGCCTCCACCTACATCAGGGCAGATACGCAGTATTTT	CSASTYIRADTQYF
TRBJ1-2	NA	NA	TRBV6-5	TGTGCCAGCAGTTACTCGCCGGGAGCTGGCTACACCTTC	CASSYSPGAGYTF
TRBJ2-3	few	NA	TRBV12-3/TRBV12-4	TGTGCCAGCAGTTTAACAGGGACAGATACGCAGTATTTT	CASSLTGTDTQYF
TRBJ2-2	NA	NA	TRBV19	TGTGCCACCCAATATGGGCTGGAAACCGGGGAGCTGTTTTTT	CATQYGLETGELFF
TRBJ2-1	NA	TRBD2	TRBV9	TGTGCCAGCAGCGGAAGACTAGCGGGAGCTCCGGGCTCCTACAATGAGCAGTTCTTC	CASSGRLAGAPGSYNEQFF
TRBJ2-2	NA	NA	TRBV7-9	TGTGCCAGCAGCAGGCCCCGGGCGCGAAACACCGGGGAGCTGTTTTTT	CASSRPRARNTGELFF
TRBJ2-6	NA	NA	TRBV25-1	TGTGCCAGCAGGAGGAATTCTGGGGCCAACGTCCTGACTTTC	CASRRNSGANVLTF
TRBJ2-1	NA	NA	TRBV27	TGTGCCAGCAGGGTACAGTGGAGCTCCTACAATGAGCAGTTCTTC	CASRVQWSSYNEQFF
TRBJ2-6	NA	NA	TRBV20-1	TGCAGTGCTAGTGGGCTTTACTCTGGGGCCAACGTCCTGACTTTC	CSASGLYSGANVLTF
TRBJ2-7	NA	TRBD1	TRBV6-1	TGTGCCAGCACCAGTACCCAATACGGGACAGCTTCCTACGAGCAGTACTTC	CASTSTQYGTASYEQYF
TRBJ2-7	NA	NA	TRBV5-4	TGTGCCAGCAGCTTCGACAGGTCTTCCTACGAGCAGTACTTC	CASSFDRSSYEQYF
TRBJ2-7	NA	TRBD1	TRBV11-2	TGTGCCAGCAGAGTAGGGACAGGGCCTGGATACGAGCAGTACTTC	CASRVGTGPGYEQYF
TRBJ1-6	NA	NA	TRBV7-3	TGTGCCAGCAGCATACAGGCCCAGGGGAGTTCACCCCTCCACTTT	CASSIQAQGSSPLHF
TRBJ2-2	NA	NA	TRBV20-1	TGCAGCACTCCCGGTCGAGAGGGCGACACCGGGGAGCTGTTTTTT	CSTPGREGDTGELFF
TRBJ2-3	NA	NA	TRBV3-1	TGTGCCAGCAGCCAAGAAACATCTACAGATACGCAGTATTTT	CASSQETSTDTQYF
TRBJ1-1	NA	NA	TRBV24-1	TGTGCCACCAGTGAATCCAGGGGCACTGAAGCTTTCTTT	CATSESRGTEAFF